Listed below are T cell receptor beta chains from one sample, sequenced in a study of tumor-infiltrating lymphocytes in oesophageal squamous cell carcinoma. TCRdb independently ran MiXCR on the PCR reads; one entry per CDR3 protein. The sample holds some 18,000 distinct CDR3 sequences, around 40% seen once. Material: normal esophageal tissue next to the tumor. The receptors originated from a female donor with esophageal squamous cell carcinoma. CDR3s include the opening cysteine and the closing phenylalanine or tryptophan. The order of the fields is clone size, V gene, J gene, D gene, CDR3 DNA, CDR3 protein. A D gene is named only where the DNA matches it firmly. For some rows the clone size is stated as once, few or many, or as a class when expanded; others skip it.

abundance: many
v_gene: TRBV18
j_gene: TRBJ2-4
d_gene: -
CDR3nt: TGTGCCAGCTCACCATTTGGGGGTCTAGCCAAAAACATTCAGTACTTC
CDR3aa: CASSPFGGLAKNIQYF

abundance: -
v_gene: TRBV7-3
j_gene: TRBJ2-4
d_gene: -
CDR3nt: TGTGCCAGCAGCTTAGACGCGGGCAAAAACATTCAGTACTTC
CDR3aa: CASSLDAGKNIQYF

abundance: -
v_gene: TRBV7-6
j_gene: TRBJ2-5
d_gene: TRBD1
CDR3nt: TGTGCTAGCAGCTTAGAAGGGCGGACAGGGGTAGAGACCCAGTACTTC
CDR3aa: CASSLEGRTGVETQYF

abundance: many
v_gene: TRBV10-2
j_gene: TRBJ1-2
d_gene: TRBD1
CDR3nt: TGCGCCAGCAGTGAAGCAGGGGGCTACTATGGCTACACCTTC
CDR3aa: CASSEAGGYYGYTF

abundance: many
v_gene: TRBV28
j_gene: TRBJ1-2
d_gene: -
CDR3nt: TGTGCCACCGACGACAGGAGTTACTATGGCTACACCTTC
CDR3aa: CATDDRSYYGYTF

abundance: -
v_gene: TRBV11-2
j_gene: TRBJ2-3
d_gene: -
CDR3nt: TGTGCCAGCAGCCGGACGGCAACAGATACGCAGTATTTT
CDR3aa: CASSRTATDTQYF

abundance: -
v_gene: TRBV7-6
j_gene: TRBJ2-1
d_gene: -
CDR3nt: TGTGCTAGCAGCTTATCCCTAGGTGAGACAGGTTGTGATGAGCAGTTCTTC
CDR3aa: CASSLSLGETGCDEQFF

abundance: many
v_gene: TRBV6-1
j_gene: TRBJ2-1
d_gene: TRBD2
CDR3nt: TGTGCCAGCAGGGAAAGCGGGGCAAGCTCCTACAATGAGCAGTTCTTC
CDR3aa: CASRESGASSYNEQFF

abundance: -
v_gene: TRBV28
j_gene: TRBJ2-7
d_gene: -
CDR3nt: TGTGCCAGCAGTTTTCGACGGGAGAGTCCCCCCTCCTACGAGCAGTACTTC
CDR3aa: CASSFRRESPPSYEQYF

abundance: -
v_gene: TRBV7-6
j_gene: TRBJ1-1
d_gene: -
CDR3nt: TGTGCCAGCAGCTTAGTTGGTTTAGGTGAAGCTTTCTTT
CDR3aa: CASSLVGLGEAFF

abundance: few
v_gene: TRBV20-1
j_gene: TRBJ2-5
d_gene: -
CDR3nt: TGCAGTGCTTCCGACAGAGTGAAAAGCTCCTATAATTCACCCCTCCACTTC
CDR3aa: CSASDRVKSSYNSPLHF

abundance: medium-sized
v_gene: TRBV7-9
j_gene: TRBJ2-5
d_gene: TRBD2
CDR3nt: TGTGCCAGCAACCTGCGGGAGGTCCAAGAGACCCAGTACTTC
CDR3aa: CASNLREVQETQYF

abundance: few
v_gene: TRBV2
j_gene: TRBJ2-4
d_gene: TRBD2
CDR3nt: TGTGCCAGCAGCCCCCCCGGGACTAGCGCGAGGGAGCAGTACTTC
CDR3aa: CASSPPGTSAREQYF

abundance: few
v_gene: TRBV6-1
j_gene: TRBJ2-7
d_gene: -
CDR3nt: TGTGCCAGCACTTCCCTCGCAGGCTCCTACAATGAGCAGTACTTC
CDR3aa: CASTSLAGSYNEQYF

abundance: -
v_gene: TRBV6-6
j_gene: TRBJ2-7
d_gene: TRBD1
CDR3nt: TGTGCCAGCGGGACAGGGGGCGAGCAGTACTTC
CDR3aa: CASGTGGEQYF

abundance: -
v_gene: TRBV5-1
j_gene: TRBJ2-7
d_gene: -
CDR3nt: TGCGCCAGCAGCTTGGGGCTTCGGGAGCAGTACTTC
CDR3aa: CASSLGLREQYF

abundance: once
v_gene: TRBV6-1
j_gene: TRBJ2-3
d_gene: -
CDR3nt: TGTGCCAGCAGTGAAGCGAGTTTAGGCCTTAGCACAGATACGCAGTATTTT
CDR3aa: CASSEASLGLSTDTQYF

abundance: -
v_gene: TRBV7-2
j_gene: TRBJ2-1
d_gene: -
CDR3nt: TGTGCCAGCAGCGATTGGGGCGGTGAGCAGTTCTTC
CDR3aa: CASSDWGGEQFF

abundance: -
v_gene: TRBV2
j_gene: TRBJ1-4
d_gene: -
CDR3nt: TGTGCCAGCAGTGAAGGAGGCGGCGTATATGAAAAACTGTTTTTT
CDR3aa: CASSEGGGVYEKLFF

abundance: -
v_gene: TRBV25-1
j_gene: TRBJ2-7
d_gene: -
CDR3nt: TGTGCCAGCAAAGGGGCCCCTGGGGAGCAGTACTTC
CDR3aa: CASKGAPGEQYF

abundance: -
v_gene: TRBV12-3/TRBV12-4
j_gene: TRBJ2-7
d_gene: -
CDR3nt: TGTGCCAGCAGCCCCAGCTCCTACGAGCAGTACTTC
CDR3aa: CASSPSSYEQYF

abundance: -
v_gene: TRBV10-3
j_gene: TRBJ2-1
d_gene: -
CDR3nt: TGTGCCATCACCCCTTCCCCGGGACTTCACTCCTACAATGAGCAGTTCTTC
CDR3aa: CAITPSPGLHSYNEQFF

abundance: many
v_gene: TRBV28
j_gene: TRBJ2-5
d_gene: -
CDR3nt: TGTGCCAGCAGTACAGAAGAGACCCAGTACTTC
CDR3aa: CASSTEETQYF

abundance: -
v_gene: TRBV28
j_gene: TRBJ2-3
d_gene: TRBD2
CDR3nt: TGTGCCAGCAGTCCGGGGACTACCGGGGGATACACAGATACGCAGTATTTT
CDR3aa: CASSPGTTGGYTDTQYF

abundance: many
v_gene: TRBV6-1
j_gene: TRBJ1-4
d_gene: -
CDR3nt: TGTGCCAGCAGCGAACTGGGGGGAGCAACTAATGAAAAACTGTTTTTT
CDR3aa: CASSELGGATNEKLFF

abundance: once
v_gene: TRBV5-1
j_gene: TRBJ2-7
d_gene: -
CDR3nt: TGCGCCAGCAGTGGGGGGACGGTGGCCTCCTACGAGCAGTACTTC
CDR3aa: CASSGGTVASYEQYF

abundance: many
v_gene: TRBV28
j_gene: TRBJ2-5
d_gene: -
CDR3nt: TGTGCCAGCAGTTTACTTGGAGTTGAGCAGTACTTC
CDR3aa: CASSLLGVEQYF

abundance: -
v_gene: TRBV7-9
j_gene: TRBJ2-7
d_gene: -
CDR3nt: TGTGCCAGCAGCCCCGGTAGCGTTACCTACGAGCAGTACTTC
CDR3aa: CASSPGSVTYEQYF

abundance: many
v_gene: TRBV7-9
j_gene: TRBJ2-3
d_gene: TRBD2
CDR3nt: TGTGCCAGCAGCCGGACTAGCGGGGGGGCTTTTATAGATACGCAGTATTTT
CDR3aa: CASSRTSGGAFIDTQYF

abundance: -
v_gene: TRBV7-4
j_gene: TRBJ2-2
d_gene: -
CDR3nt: TGTGCCAGCAGCTTACTGGGGTCCGGGGAGCTGTTTTTT
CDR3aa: CASSLLGSGELFF

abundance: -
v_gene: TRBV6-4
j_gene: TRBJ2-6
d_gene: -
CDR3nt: TGTGCCAGCAGTCTTCGGACTTTC
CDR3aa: CASSLRTF

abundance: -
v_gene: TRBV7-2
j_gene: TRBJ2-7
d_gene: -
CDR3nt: TGTGCCAGCAGCTTAGAAGGGAGGGGGTCGGGCGAGCAGTACTTC
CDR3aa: CASSLEGRGSGEQYF

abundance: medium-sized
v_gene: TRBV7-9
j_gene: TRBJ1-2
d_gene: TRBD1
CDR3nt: TGTGCCAGCAGCTTACGACAGGGTTCTAACTATGGCTACACCTTC
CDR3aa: CASSLRQGSNYGYTF

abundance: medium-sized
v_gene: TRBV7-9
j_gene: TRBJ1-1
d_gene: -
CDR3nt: TGTGCCAGCACCAAATCGGGGTACACTGAAGCTTTCTTT
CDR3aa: CASTKSGYTEAFF

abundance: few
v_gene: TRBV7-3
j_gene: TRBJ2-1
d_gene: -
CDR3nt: TGTGCCAGCAGCCCAATGGGAGGGGGTACCTACAATGAGCAGTTCTTC
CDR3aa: CASSPMGGGTYNEQFF

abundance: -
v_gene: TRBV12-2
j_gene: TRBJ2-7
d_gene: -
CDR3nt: TGTGCAAGTCGTTATTCCCTGGACAGTCCCCCCAGGTTCTACGAGCAGTACTTC
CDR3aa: CASRYSLDSPPRFYEQYF

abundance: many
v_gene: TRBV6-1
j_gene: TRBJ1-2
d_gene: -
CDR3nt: TGTGCCAGCGAGTTGGGGAGTAACTATGGCTACACCTTC
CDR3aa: CASELGSNYGYTF

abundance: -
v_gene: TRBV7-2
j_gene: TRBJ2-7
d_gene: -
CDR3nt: TGTGCCAGCAGTCTCCACTACGAGCAGTACTTC
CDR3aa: CASSLHYEQYF

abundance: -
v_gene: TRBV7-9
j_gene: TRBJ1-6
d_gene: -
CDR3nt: TGTGCCAGCAGCTCGGGACAAATGAATTCACCCCTCCACTTC
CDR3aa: CASSSGQMNSPLHF

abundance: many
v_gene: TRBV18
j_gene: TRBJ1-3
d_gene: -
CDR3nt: TGTGCCAGCTCACCACAGGATTGGGGCCTTGGAAACACCATATATTTT
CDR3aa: CASSPQDWGLGNTIYF

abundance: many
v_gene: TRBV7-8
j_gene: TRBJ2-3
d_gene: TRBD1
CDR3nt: TGTGCCAGCAGCGAGGGACAGGGCCGGACAGATACGCAGTATTTT
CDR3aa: CASSEGQGRTDTQYF

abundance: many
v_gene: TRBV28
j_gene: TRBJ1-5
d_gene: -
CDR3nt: TGTGCCAGCAGTGTAGCTGGGCAGGGAGGCAATCAGCCCCAGCATTTT
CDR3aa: CASSVAGQGGNQPQHF

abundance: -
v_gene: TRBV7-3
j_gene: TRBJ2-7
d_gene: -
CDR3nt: TGTGCCAGCAGCTTAACCTGGGACGGGGCAAGGGAGCAGTACTTC
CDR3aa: CASSLTWDGAREQYF

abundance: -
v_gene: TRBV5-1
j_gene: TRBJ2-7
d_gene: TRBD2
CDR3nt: TGCGCCAGCAGCTTAGAAAGCGGGAGGGCCTACGAGCAGTACTTC
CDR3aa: CASSLESGRAYEQYF

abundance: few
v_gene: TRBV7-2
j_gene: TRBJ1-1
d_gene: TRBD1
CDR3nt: TGTGCCAGCAGACGGACAGGGGGGACTGAAGCTTTCTTT
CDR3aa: CASRRTGGTEAFF